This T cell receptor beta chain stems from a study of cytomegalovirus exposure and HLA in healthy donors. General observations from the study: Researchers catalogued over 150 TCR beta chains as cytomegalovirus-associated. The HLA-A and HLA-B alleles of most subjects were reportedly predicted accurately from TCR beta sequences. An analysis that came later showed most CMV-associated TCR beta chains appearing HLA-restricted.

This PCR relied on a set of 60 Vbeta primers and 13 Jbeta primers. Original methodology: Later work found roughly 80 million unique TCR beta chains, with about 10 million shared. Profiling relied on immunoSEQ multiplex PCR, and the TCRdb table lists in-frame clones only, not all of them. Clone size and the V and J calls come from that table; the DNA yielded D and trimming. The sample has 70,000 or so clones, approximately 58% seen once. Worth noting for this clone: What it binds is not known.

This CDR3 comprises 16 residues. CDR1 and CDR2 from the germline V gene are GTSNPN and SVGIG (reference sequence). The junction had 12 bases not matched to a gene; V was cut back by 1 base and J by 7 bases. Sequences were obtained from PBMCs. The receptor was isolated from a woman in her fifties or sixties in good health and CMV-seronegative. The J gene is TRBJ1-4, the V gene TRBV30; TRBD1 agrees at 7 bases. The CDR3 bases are TGTGCCTGGAGTGATTCAGGGACAGCGGTGGGTGAAAAACTGTTTTTT. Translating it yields CAWSDSGTAVGEKLFF.